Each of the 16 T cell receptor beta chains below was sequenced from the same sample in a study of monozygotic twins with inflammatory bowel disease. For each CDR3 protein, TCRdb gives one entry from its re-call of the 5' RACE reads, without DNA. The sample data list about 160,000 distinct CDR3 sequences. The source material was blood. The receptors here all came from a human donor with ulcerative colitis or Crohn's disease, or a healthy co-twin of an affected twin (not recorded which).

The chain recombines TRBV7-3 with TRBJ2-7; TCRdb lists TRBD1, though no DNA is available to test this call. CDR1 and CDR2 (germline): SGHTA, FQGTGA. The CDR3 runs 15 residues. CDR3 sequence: CASGPRHGAGYEQYF.

The CDR3 spells CASSKGTSSSYEQYF. This chain links TRBV19 with TRBJ2-7; TCRdb outputs TRBD1, but without DNA this stays unchecked. The CDR3 spans 15 residues. The germline V gene has CDR1 LNHDA and CDR2 SQIVND (reference sequence).

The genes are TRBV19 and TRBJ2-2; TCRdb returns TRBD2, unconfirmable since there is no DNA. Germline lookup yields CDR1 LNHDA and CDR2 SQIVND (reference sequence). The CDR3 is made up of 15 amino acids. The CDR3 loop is CASHGLAGGAGELFF.

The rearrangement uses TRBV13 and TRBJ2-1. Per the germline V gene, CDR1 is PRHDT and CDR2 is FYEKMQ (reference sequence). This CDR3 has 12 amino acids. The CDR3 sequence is CASGSVYNEQFF.

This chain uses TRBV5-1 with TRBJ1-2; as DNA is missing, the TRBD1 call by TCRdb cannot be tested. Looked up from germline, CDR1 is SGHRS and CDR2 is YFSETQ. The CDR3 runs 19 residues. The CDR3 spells CASSAPGQGQKAGGYGYTF.

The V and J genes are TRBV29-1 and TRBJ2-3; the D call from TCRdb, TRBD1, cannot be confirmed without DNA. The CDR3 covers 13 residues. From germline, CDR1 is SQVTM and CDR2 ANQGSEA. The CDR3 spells CSVERGATDTQYF.

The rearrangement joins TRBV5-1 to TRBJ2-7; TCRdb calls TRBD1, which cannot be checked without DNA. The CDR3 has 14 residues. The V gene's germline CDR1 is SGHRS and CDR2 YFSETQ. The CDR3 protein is CASSLAPGSPEQYF.

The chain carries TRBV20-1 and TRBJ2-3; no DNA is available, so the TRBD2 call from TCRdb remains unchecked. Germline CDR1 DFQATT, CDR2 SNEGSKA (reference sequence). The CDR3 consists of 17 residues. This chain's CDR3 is CSARDRVPVAGTDTQYF.

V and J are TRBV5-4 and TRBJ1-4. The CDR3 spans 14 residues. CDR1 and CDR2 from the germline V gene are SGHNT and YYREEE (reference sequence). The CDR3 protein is CASSLSGRDEKLFF.

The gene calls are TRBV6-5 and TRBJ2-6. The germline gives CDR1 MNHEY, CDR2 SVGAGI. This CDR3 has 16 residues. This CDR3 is CASSLDVGSGANVLTF.

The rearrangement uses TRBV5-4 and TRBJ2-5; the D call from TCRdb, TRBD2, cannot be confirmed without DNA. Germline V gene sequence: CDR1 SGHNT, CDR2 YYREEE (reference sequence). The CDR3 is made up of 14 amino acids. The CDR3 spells CASSLGLAVETQYF.

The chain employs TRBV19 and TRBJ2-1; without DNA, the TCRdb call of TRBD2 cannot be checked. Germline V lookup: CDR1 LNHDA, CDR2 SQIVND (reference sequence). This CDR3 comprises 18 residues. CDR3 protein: CASSIRWPSGRTYNEQFF. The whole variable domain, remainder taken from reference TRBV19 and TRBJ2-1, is DGGITQSPKYLFRKEGQNVTLSCEQNLNHDAMYWYRQDPGQGLRLIYYSQIVNDFQKGDIAEGYSVSREKKESFPLTVTSAQKNPTAFYLCASSIRWPSGRTYNEQFFGPGTRLTVL.

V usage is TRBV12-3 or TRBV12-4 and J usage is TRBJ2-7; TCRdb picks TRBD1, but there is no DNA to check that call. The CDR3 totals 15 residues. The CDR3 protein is CASSTAGTGEHEQYF.

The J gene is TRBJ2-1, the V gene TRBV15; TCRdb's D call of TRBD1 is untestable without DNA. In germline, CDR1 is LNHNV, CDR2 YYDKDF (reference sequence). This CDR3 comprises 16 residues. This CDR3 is CATSRSPFGVYNEQFF.

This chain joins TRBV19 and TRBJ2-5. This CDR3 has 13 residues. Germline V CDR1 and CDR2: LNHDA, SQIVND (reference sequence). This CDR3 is CASSAFGVETQYF.

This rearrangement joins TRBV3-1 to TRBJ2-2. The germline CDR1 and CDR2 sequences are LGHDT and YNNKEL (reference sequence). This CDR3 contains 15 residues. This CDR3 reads CASSRRRSNTGELFF.